The entry that follows covers one T cell receptor (beta chain) sequence. As yet, its antigen is unknown. The data derive from a study of molecular identifiers for immune sequencing clone quantification. Study overall: Sequencing covered four of five parts into which replicate RNA from about 20,000 or 100,000 naive CD8 cells was split.

Methods described previously, with TCR primers listed, were used for bulk TCR libraries. One entry per CDR3 protein results from TCRdb running MiXCR on the PCR reads. The data contain about 320,000 distinct CDR3 sequences, roughly a quarter of them singletons. Findings and limits, study-wide: Effector cells had over 97% of their molecules in clones above 20 RNA copies, while naive cells had under 1%.

Naive CD8 T cells, phenotype CD8+CD4-CCR7+CD45RA+, were sorted. The germline V gene has CDR1 MDHEN and CDR2 SYDVKM. The V and J ends lost 6 bases and 7 bases, in that order; junction bases with no gene match: 10. There are 15 residues in the CDR3. V is TRBV28 and J is TRBJ1-3; 9 nucleotides match TRBD1. The receptor was derived from a human donor in good health. Some libraries in this study had Jurkat cell RNA spiked in. The specimen sequenced was naive CD8+ T cells from blood, with Jurkat cell RNA spiked in. Subset in this sample: FACS-sorted CD8+CD4-CCR7+CD45RA+ naive T cells. The CDR3 DNA follows: TGTGCCAGCAGCCCACCGGGACAGGGTCGGAACACCATATATTTT. Its protein is CASSPPGQGRNTIYF.